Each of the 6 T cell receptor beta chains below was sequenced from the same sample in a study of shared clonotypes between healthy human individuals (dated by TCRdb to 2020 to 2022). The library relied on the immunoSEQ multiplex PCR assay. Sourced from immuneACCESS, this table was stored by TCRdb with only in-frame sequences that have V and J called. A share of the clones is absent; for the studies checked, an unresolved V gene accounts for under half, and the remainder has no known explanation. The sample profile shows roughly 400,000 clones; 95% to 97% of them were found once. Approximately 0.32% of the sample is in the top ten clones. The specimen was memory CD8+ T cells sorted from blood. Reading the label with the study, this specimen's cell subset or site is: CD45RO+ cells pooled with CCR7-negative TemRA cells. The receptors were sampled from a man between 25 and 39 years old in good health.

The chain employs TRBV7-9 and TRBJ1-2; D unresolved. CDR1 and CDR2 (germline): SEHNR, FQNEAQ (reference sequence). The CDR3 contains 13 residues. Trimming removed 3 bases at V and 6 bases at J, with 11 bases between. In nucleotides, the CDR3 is TGTGCCAGCAGCTTCGCACAATCCCATGGCTACACCTTC. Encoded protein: CASSFAQSHGYTF.

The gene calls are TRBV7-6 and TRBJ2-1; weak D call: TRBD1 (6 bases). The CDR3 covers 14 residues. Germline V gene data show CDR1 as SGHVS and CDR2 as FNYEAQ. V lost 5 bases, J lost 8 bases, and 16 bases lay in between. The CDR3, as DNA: TGTGCCAGCAGCCCAGGGACACCGCTGGATGAGCAGTTCTTC. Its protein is CASSPGTPLDEQFF.

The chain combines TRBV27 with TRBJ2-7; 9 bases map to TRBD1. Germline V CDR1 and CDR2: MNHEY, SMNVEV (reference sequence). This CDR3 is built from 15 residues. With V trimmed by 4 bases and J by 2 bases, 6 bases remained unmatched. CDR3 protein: CASSWAGQGAYEQYF. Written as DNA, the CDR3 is TGTGCCAGCAGTTGGGCGGGACAGGGTGCCTACGAGCAGTACTTC.

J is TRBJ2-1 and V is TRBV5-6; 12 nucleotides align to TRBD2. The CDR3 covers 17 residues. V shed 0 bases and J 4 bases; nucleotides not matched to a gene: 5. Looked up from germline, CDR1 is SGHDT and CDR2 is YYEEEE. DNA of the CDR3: TGTGCCAGCAGCTTGGGGGTAGGGACTAGCGGGTACAATGAGCAGTTCTTC. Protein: CASSLGVGTSGYNEQFF.

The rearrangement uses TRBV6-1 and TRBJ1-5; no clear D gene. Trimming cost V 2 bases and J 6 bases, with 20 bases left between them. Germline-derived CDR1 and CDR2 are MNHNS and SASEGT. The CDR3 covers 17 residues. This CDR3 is CASSEYRRWTRGQPQHF. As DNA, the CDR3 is TGTGCCAGCAGTGAATATCGTCGGTGGACCCGGGGTCAGCCCCAGCATTTT.

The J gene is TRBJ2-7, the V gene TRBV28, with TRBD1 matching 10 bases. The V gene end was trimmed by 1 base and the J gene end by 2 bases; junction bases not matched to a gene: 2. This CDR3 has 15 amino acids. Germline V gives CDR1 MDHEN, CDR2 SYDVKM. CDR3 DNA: TGTGCCAGCAGTTTATCGGGACAGGGGACCTACGAGCAGTACTTC. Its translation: CASSLSGQGTYEQYF.